A single sample gave rise to the 15 T cell receptor beta chains below, sequenced in a study of CD8 T cells in ankylosing spondylitis. TCRdb used MiXCR to reprocess the 5' RACE reads, holding one entry per CDR3 protein. The data hold about 360,000 distinct CDR3 sequences, with roughly 20% observed a single time. The sequenced material came from blood, either unsorted or a sorted T cell fraction (not recorded which). These receptors originate from a male donor with ankylosing spondylitis or in good health (not recorded which).

The chain is built from TRBV5-1 and TRBJ2-7; TRBD1 or TRBD2 may be the D gene (5 bases each). From germline, CDR1 is SGHRS and CDR2 YFSETQ. This CDR3 spans 13 amino acids. V shed 6 bases and J shed 6 bases, with 16 bases lying between them. The CDR3 region is CASNPGDASEQYF. In nucleotides, the CDR3 is TGCGCCAGCAACCCCGGGGACGCATCCGAGCAGTACTTC. The variable domain in full, completed from reference TRBV5-1 and TRBJ2-7, reads KAGVTQTPRYLIKTRGQQVTLSCSPISGHRSVSWYQQTPGQGLQFLFEYFSETQRNKGNFPGRFSGRQFSNSRSEMNVSTLELGDSALYLCASNPGDASEQYFGPGTRLTVT.

V usage is TRBV21-1 and J usage is TRBJ2-7; TRBD2, the table's D call, was not compared with the DNA. TRBV21-1 corresponds to a pseudogene. The CDR3 sequence is 15 residues long. The CDR3 loop reads CASSKKEGSSYEQYF. CDR3 in DNA: TGTGCCAGCAGCAAAAAGGAGGGTTCGAGCTACGAGCAGTACTTC.

The sample holds a few counts of this clonotype. The chain uses TRBV28 and TRBJ2-7, with D possibly being TRBD1 or TRBD2 (6 bases each). Trimming removed 6 bases from V and 1 base from J, with 10 bases in between. This CDR3 has 13 residues. Per the germline V gene, CDR1 is MDHEN and CDR2 is SYDVKM. CDR3 in DNA: TGTGCCAGCAGATGGGGGGCTTCCTACGAGCAGTACTTC. Translating it yields CASRWGASYEQYF.

This chain links TRBV4-1 with TRBJ2-3; 9 nucleotides agree with TRBD1. Losses at the gene ends were 7 bases for V and 0 bases for J; bases not matched to a gene: 8. This CDR3 is built from 16 residues. Germline values: CDR1 MGHRA, CDR2 YSYEKL. This CDR3 reads CASTPGQGSSTDTQYF. CDR3 DNA: TGCGCCAGCACCCCGGGACAGGGCTCTAGCACAGATACGCAGTATTTT.

This clonotype was found a few times. This chain links TRBV3-1 with TRBJ2-7; D remains ambiguous. The CDR3 is 13 residues long. The germline V and J ends were trimmed by 1 base and 6 bases, with 10 bases remaining between them. Germline V gene sequence: CDR1 LGHDT, CDR2 YNNKEL (reference sequence). CDR3 in amino acids: CASSQVLGSEQYF. CDR3 coding DNA: TGTGCCAGCAGCCAAGTCTTGGGCAGCGAGCAGTACTTC.

The table lists this clonotype with many counts. The chain employs TRBV12-3 or TRBV12-4 and TRBJ2-5; the D call may be TRBD1 or TRBD2 (5 bases each). V was pared by 6 bases and J by 7 bases, with 21 bases between. The CDR3 covers 15 residues. The CDR3, as DNA: TGTGCCAGCAGCACCCCGGGACCAGTTGGCGGGACCCAGTACTTC. Protein product: CASSTPGPVGGTQYF.

This clonotype was found a few times. This chain links TRBV6-1 with TRBJ2-3; TRBD2 matches 16 bases. This CDR3 region has 17 residues. CDR1 MNHNS and CDR2 SASEGT come from the germline V gene. The V segment lost 6 bases and the J segment 4 bases; nucleotides outside the gene matches: 7. In nucleotides, the CDR3 is TGTGCCAGCAGGGGACTAGCGGGGGGGCATCAGGCAGATACGCAGTATTTT. Translation gives CASRGLAGGHQADTQYF.

A few counts support this clonotype. This chain joins TRBV5-4 and TRBJ2-4; 7 bases are a match to TRBD1. V lost 1 base and J lost 0; bases outside the gene matches: 7. This CDR3 comprises 17 residues. The germline gives CDR1 SGHNT, CDR2 YYREEE (reference sequence). The CDR3 is CASSLSTGVLAKNIQYF. CDR3 nucleotide sequence: TGTGCCAGCAGCTTGTCCACAGGGGTTCTAGCCAAAAACATTCAGTACTTC.

This clonotype was observed once. The chain joins TRBV13 to TRBJ1-1, with 8 bases that match TRBD1. Trimming took 4 bases from V and 5 from J; bases not matched to a gene: 6. This CDR3 has 14 residues. The germline CDR1 and CDR2 sequences are PRHDT and FYEKMQ (reference sequence). The CDR3 DNA reads as TGTGCCAGCAGCTCTGGACAGGGAGGAACTGAAGCTTTCTTT. Amino acids: CASSSGQGGTEAFF.

The V call is TRBV7-8, the J call TRBJ2-3; D might be TRBD1 or TRBD2, each matching 5 bases. CDR1 and CDR2 (germline): SGHVS, FQNEAQ. The length of the CDR3 is 14 residues. V lost 3 bases and J lost 5, with 12 bases in between. This CDR3 reads CASSFSAGGDTQYF. CDR3 nucleotide sequence: TGTGCCAGCAGCTTTTCCGCTGGGGGAGATACGCAGTATTTT.

This clonotype was seen a few times. This chain uses TRBV30 with TRBJ2-1; 7 bases agree with TRBD2. CDR3 length: 13 amino acids. The V gene end was trimmed by 8 bases and the J gene end by 4 bases; junction bases not matched to a gene: 8. From germline, CDR1 is GTSNPN and CDR2 SVGIG (reference sequence). The CDR3 loop is CASERGGYNEQFF. The CDR3 region has the DNA TGTGCCAGCGAGCGGGGCGGTTACAATGAGCAGTTCTTC.

Here the CDR3 reads CASSLLSGQVNTGELFF. The CDR3 DNA is TGTGCCAGCAGCTTACTTTCGGGACAGGTGAACACCGGGGAGCTGTTTTTT. The V and J genes are TRBV7-9 and TRBJ2-2; TRBD1 matches at 8 bases. Losses at the gene ends were 2 bases for V and 1 base for J; bases not matched to a gene: 6. CDR3 length: 17 amino acids. The germline V gene encodes CDR1 SEHNR and CDR2 FQNEAQ (reference sequence).

This sequence joins TRBV9 and TRBJ1-6; unclear D gene. CDR1 and CDR2 (germline): SGDLS, YYNGEE. CDR3 length: 14 amino acids. Trimming took off 1 base at V and 4 bases at J, with 6 bases between the two ends. The CDR3, as DNA: TGTGCCAGCAGCGTAAACAGTTATAATTCACCCCTCCACTTT. This encodes CASSVNSYNSPLHF.

This clonotype was observed a few times. The CDR3 spells CASTHPGGEQYF. DNA for the CDR3: TGTGCCAGCACTCACCCAGGGGGCGAGCAGTACTTC. The chain combines TRBV7-9 with TRBJ2-7, with 7 bases that match TRBD1. V dropped 7 bases and J dropped 6; count of bases not matched to a gene: 6. The CDR3 runs 12 residues. Germline lookup yields CDR1 SEHNR and CDR2 FQNEAQ (reference sequence).

The chain joins TRBV27 to TRBJ2-5; D may correspond to TRBD1 or TRBD2 (5 bases each). The V gene lost 5 bases and the J gene lost 7 bases, with 11 bases spanning the gap. The CDR3 consists of 12 residues. Germline V lookup: CDR1 MNHEY, CDR2 SMNVEV (reference sequence). CDR3 sequence reads: CASSPGRTTQYF. CDR3 bases: TGTGCCAGCAGTCCGGGACGGACGACCCAGTACTTC.